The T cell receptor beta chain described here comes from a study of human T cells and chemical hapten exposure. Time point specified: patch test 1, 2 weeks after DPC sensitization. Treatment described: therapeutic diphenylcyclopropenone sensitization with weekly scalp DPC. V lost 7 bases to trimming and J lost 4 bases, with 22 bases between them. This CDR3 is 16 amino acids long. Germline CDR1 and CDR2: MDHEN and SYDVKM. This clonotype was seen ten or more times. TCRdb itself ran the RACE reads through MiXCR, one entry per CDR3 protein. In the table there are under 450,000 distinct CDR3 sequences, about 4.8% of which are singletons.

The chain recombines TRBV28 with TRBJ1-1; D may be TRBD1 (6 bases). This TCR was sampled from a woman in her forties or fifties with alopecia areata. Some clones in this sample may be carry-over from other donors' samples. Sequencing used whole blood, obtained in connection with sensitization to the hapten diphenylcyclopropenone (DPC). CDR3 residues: CASIERGMGGVTEAFF. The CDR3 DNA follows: TGTGCCAGCATCGAGAGGGGGATGGGGGGAGTCACTGAAGCTTTCTTT.